This T cell receptor beta chain was documented in a study of T cell responses to AZD1222 COVID-19 vaccine. Using immunoSEQ multiplex PCR, the repertoire was profiled, and TCRdb retains in-frame clones only, with some absent. The sample has around 99,000 clones; 85% to 95% are singletons. This CDR3 is built from 15 residues. Trimming cost V 6 bases and J 0 bases; bases outside gene matches: 5. Germline CDR1 and CDR2: MNHEY and SVGAGI. Study results and caveats: Spike-specific TCR repertoires showed rising breadth and depth after two AZD1222 doses. Across the whole spike, CD4 TCRs peaked at regions 160-218 and 743-854.

A word on this clone: The antigen is unknown.

This material consisted of peripheral blood, taken on day 0 of AZD1222 vaccination. This receptor was taken from an adult in good health. The V call is TRBV6-5, the J call TRBJ2-7; TRBD1 matches 10 bases. CDR3 DNA: TGTGCCAGCAGGGTGGGACAGGGGATCTCCTACGAGCAGTACTTC. Amino acids: CASRVGQGISYEQYF.